This T cell receptor (beta chain) was identified in a study of regulatory T cells in long-lasting Graves disease. This clonotype was seen many times. What it binds is unknown. Documented time point: persistent/refractory GD, antithyroid drugs over 5 years with positive TRAb. The TCR library was made from RNA extracted from PBMCs. Libraries of TCR beta came from iRepertoire HTBI primers plus Arm-PCR of CDR3 regions. One entry per CDR3 protein, called by TCRdb with MiXCR from the multiplex PCR reads. The sample gives 400,000 to 500,000 distinct CDR3 sequences, roughly a fifth of which show up once; 13% to 15% is in the top ten. The CDR3 is 13 amino acids. V was trimmed by 6 bases and J by 4 bases, leaving 12 bases between them. Germline CDR1 and CDR2: SNHLY and FYNNEI. Findings and limits, study-wide: A reduction in accuracy may have resulted from the small sample size.

This clonotype originated in a female donor with Graves disease. The chain is built from TRBV2 and TRBJ1-2, with a tentative D call TRBD1 (6 bases). The sample consisted of peripheral blood mononuclear cells (PBMCs), taken when the disease was refractory, from a patient treated with antithyroid drugs. The CDR3 DNA reads as TGTGCCAGCAGGACCGGGACAAGCTATGGCTACACCTTC. Residues: CASRTGTSYGYTF. The complete variable domain, with remaining parts taken from reference TRBV2 and TRBJ1-2, reads EPEVTQTPSHQVTQMGQEVILRCVPISNHLYFYWYRQILGQKVEFLVSFYNNEISEKSEIFDDQFSVERPDGSNFTLKIRSTKLEDSAMYFCASRTGTSYGYTFGSGTRLTVV.